This entry lists 5 T cell receptor beta chains sequenced from one sample in a study of blood T cell repertoires in COVID-19. Repertoires were generated with immunoSEQ multiplex PCR, while TCRdb's copy carries only in-frame clones and drops some. Among fewer than 300,000 clones listed, around 81% were seen once. Sequencing was carried out using peripheral blood. Source of these receptors: a woman in her sixties with active or convalescent COVID-19.

A word on this clone: The sample has other DNA sequences that encode this CDR3 too. The gene calls are TRBV6-1 and TRBJ2-7; perhaps TRBD1 as D (5 bases). Germline CDR1 and CDR2: MNHNS and SASEGT. The CDR3 contains 12 residues. Trimming stripped 2 bases from V and 4 bases from J, with 6 bases between. The CDR3 reads CASSEQGYEQYF. The CDR3 DNA reads TGTGCCAGCAGTGAACAGGGTTACGAGCAGTACTTC.

The chain joins TRBV2 to TRBJ2-5, with D tentatively TRBD2 (7 bases). With 7 bases removed from V and 2 bases from J, the gap between germline ends came to 17 bases. Germline V gene lookup returns CDR1 SNHLY and CDR2 FYNNEI. The CDR3 is made up of 15 amino acids. The CDR3 loop reads CASKVRGAGQETQYF. The CDR3 DNA reads as TGTGCCAGCAAGGTTCGGGGGGCAGGGCAAGAGACCCAGTACTTC. Using reference TRBV2 and TRBJ2-5 for the parts outside the CDR3, the full variable domain is EPEVTQTPSHQVTQMGQEVILRCVPISNHLYFYWYRQILGQKVEFLVSFYNNEISEKSEIFDDQFSVERPDGSNFTLKIRSTKLEDSAMYFCASKVRGAGQETQYFGPGTRLLVL.

J is TRBJ1-2 and V is TRBV6-5; D might be TRBD1 (5 bases). Per germline, CDR1 MNHEY and CDR2 SVGAGI. Trimming took off 2 bases at V and 8 bases at J, with 12 bases between the two ends. This CDR3 comprises 13 residues. This CDR3 reads CASSYGGGGGYTF. In DNA, the CDR3 is TGTGCCAGCAGTTACGGGGGGGGTGGAGGCTACACCTTC.

The V gene is TRBV19, the J gene TRBJ1-1, with 7 bases identical to TRBD1. The CDR3 consists of 14 residues. J was trimmed by 7 bases and V by 3 bases; bases with no gene match: 8. Germline V lookup: CDR1 LNHDA, CDR2 SQIVND (reference sequence). CDR3 residues: CASSIPGGRGEAFF. DNA of the CDR3: TGTGCCAGTAGTATTCCAGGGGGTCGGGGTGAAGCTTTCTTT.

The chain joins TRBV30 to TRBJ2-7, with 11 positions matching TRBD2. The CDR3 spans 16 residues. In germline, CDR1 is GTSNPN, CDR2 SVGIG (reference sequence). Trimming took 0 bases from V and 5 from J; bases not matched to a gene: 9. CDR3 amino acids: CAWSVLSGGARNEQYF. The CDR3 bases are TGTGCCTGGAGTGTTCTTAGCGGGGGGGCCAGGAACGAGCAGTACTTC. The whole variable domain, remainder taken from reference TRBV30 and TRBJ2-7, is SQTIHQWPATLVQPVGSPLSLECTVEGTSNPNLYWYRQAAGRGLQLLFYSVGIGQISSEVPQNLSASRPQDRQFILSSKKLLLSDSGFYLCAWSVLSGGARNEQYFGPGTRLTVT.